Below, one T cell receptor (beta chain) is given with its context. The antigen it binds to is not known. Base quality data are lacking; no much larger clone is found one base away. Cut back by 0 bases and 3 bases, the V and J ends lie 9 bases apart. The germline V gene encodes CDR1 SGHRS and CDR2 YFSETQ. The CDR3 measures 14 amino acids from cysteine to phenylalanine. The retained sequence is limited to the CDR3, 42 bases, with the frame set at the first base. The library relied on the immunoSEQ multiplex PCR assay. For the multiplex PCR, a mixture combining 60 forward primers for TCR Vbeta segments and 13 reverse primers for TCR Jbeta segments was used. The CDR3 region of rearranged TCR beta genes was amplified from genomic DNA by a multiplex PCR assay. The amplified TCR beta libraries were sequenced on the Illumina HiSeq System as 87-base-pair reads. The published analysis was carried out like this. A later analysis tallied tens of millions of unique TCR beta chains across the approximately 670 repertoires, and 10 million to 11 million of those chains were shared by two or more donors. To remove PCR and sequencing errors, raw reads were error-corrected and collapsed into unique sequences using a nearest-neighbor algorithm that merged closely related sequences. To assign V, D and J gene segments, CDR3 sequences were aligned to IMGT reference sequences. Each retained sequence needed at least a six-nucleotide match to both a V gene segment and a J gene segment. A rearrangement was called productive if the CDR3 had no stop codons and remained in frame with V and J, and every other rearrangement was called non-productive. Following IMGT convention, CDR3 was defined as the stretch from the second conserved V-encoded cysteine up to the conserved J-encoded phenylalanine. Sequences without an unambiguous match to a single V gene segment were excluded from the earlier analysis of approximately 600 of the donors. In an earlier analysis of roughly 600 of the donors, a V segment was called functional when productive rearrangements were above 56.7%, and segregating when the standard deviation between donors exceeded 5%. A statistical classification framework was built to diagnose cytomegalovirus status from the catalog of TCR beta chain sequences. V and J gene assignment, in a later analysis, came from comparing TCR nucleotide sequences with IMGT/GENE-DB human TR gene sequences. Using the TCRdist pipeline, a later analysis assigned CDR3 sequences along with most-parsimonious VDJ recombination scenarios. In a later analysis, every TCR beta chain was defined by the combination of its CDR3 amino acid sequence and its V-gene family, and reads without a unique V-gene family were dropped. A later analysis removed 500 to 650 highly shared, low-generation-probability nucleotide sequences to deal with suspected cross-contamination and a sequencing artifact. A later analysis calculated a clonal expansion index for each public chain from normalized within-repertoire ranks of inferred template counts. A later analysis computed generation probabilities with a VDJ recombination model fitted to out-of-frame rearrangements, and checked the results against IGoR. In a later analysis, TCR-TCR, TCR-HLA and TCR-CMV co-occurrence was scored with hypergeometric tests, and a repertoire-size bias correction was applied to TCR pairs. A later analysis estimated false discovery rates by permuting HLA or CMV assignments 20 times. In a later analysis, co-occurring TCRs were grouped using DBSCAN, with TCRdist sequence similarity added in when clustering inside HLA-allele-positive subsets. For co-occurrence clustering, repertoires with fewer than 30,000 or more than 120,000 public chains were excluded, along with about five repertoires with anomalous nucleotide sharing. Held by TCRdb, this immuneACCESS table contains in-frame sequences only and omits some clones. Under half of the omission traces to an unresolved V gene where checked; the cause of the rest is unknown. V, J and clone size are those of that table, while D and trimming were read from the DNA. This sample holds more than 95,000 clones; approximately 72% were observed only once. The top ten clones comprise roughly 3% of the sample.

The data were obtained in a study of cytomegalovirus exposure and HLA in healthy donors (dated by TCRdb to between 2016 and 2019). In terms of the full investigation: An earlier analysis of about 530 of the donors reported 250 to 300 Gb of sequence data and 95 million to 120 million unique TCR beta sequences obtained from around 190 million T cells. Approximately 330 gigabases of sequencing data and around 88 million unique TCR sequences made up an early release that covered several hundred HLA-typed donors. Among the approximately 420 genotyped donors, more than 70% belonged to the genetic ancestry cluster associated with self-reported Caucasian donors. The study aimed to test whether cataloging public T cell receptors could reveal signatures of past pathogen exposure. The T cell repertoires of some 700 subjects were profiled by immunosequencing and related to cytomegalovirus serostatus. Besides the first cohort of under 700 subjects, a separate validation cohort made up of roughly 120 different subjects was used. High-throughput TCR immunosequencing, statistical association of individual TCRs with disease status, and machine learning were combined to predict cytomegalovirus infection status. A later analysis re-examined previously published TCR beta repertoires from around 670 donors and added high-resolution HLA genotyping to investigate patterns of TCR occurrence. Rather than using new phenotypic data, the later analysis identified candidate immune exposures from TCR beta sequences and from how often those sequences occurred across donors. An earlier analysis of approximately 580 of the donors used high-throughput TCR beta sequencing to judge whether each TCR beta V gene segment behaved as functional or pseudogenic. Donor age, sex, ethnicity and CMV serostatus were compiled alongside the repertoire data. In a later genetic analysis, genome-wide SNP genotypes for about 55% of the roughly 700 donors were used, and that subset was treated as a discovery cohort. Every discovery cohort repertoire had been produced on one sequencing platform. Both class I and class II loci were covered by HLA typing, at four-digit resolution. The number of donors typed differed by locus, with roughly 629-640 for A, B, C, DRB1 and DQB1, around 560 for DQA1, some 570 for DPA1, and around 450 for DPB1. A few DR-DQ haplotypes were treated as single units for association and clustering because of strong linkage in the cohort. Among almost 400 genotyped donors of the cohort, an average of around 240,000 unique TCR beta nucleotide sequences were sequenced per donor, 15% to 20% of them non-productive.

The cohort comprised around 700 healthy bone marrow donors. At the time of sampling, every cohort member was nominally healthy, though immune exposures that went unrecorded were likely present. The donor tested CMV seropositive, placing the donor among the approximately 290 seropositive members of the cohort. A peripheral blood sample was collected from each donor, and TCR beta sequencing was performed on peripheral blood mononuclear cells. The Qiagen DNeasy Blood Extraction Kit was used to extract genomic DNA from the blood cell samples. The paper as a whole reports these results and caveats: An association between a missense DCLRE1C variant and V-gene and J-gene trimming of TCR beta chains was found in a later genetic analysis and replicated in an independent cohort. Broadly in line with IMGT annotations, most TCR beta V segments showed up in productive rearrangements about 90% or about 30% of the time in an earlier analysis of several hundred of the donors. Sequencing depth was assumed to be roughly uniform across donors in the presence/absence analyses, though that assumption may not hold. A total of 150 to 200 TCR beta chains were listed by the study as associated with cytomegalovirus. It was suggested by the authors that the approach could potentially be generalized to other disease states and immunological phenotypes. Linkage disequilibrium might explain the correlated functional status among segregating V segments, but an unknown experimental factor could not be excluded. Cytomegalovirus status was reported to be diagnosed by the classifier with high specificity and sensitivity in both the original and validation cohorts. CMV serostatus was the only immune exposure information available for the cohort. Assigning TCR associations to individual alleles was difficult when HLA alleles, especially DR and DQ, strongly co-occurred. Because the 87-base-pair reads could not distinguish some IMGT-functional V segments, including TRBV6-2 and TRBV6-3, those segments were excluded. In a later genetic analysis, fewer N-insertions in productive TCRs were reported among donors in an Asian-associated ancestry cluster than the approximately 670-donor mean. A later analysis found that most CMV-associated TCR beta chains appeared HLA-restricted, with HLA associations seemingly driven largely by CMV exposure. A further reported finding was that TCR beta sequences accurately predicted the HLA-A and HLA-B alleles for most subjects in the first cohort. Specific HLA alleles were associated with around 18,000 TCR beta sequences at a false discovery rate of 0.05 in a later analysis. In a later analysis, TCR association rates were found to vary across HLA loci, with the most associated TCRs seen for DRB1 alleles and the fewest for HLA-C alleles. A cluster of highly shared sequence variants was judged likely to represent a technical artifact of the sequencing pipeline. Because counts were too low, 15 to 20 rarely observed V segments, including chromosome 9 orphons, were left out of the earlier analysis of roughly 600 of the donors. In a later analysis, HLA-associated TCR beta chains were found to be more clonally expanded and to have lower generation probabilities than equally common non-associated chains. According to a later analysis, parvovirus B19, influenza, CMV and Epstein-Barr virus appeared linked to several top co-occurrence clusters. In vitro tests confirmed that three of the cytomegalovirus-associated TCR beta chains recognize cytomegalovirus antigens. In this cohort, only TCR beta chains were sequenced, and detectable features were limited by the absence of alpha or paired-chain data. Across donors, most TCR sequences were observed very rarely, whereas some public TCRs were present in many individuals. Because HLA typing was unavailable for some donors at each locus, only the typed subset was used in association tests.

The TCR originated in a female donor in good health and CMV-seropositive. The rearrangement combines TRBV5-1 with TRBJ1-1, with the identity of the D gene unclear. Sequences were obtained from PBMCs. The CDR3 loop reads CASSLAGIHTEAFF. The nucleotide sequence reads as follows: TGCGCCAGCAGCTTGGCCGGGATCCACACTGAAGCTTTCTTT.